One T cell receptor beta chain is described in this entry. This sample stems from a study of T-cell reconstitution after alpha-beta-depleted transplantation in children. Unique molecular identifiers were incorporated when the TCRbeta library was constructed. MiXCR, applied by TCRdb to the PCR reads, yields one record per CDR3 protein. The sample records about 540,000 distinct CDR3 sequences, 18% being singletons. V lost 0 bases and J lost 2, with 11 bases in between. The CDR3 contains 14 residues. The V gene's germline CDR1 is SQVTM and CDR2 ANQGSEA. The chain links TRBV29-1 to TRBJ2-7, with D uncertain. This specimen was PBMCs from the stem cell graft donor, taken from the stem cell graft. The receptor comes from a human donor who donated a stem cell graft to a child with acute lymphoblastic leukemia. The CDR3 protein is CSVEEEYGTYEQYF. In DNA, the CDR3 is TGCAGCGTTGAAGAAGAGTATGGTACCTACGAGCAGTACTTC.